This T cell receptor (beta chain) was identified during a study of T cell changes during pregnancy in multiple sclerosis. This CDR3 comprises 16 residues. V was shortened by 0 bases and J by 2 bases, with 11 bases between the two germline ends. Germline CDR1 is SGDLS and CDR2 is YYNGEE. Some clones are missing from TCRdb's copy, which holds only in-frame ones; the method was immunoSEQ multiplex PCR. The data contain about 74,000 clones, more than 75% of them singletons. J is TRBJ2-2 and V is TRBV9; D is perhaps TRBD1 (6 bases). The TCR comes from a female donor with multiple sclerosis, enrolled in a pregnancy study. Sequences were derived from peripheral blood, sampled in the third trimester of pregnancy. CDR3 sequence: CASSVATGLNTGELFF. For the CDR3, the DNA is TGTGCCAGCAGCGTAGCTACAGGGCTCAACACCGGGGAGCTGTTTTTT.